A selection of T cell receptor beta chains follows, all from one sample in a study of T cell responses to AZD1222 COVID-19 vaccine. The protocol was immunoSEQ multiplex PCR, while the TCRdb copy is restricted to in-frame clones and leaves out a portion. The sample consists of 75,000 to 100,000 clones, approximately 90% of them appearing once. The sequences come from peripheral blood, collected 28 days after the second AZD1222 dose. The receptors shown here come from an adult who received the AZD1222 COVID-19 vaccine. Each CDR3 is given with its conserved first and last residue. The order of the fields is clone size, J gene, D gene, V gene, CDR3 protein, CDR3 DNA. The D gene is left open where the match is weak. Some rows have no size entry. The others give once, few or many, or a class for an expanded clone.

clone_size: once; j_call: TRBJ2-5; d_call: .; v_call: TRBV6-2/TRBV6-3; cdr3_aa: CASSYPIDAYQETQYF; cdr3_nt: TGTGCCAGCAGTTACCCGATAGATGCGTACCAAGAGACCCAGTACTTC
clone_size: .; j_call: TRBJ2-5; d_call: .; v_call: TRBV9; cdr3_aa: CASSVAAEGVQETQYF; cdr3_nt: TGTGCCAGCAGCGTAGCGGCTGAGGGAGTCCAAGAGACCCAGTACTTC
clone_size: .; j_call: TRBJ1-5; d_call: .; v_call: TRBV28; cdr3_aa: CASSLSHKVQPQHF; cdr3_nt: TGTGCCAGCAGTTTATCCCACAAGGTTCAGCCCCAGCATTTT
clone_size: .; j_call: TRBJ2-5; d_call: TRBD1; v_call: TRBV5-5; cdr3_aa: CASSLSRGLPWETQYF; cdr3_nt: TGTGCCAGCAGCTTGTCTAGGGGGCTCCCTTGGGAGACCCAGTACTTC
clone_size: many; j_call: TRBJ2-1; d_call: .; v_call: TRBV19; cdr3_aa: CASSITSSSYNEQFF; cdr3_nt: TGTGCCAGTAGTATTACAAGTAGCTCCTACAATGAGCAGTTCTTC
clone_size: .; j_call: TRBJ1-5; d_call: .; v_call: TRBV4-1; cdr3_aa: CASSQPRDQPQHF; cdr3_nt: TGCGCCAGCAGCCAGCCCAGGGATCAGCCCCAGCATTTT
clone_size: .; j_call: TRBJ2-3; d_call: TRBD2; v_call: TRBV7-3; cdr3_aa: CASSPVAGGPGTQYF; cdr3_nt: TGTGCCAGCAGCCCGGTAGCGGGGGGGCCCGGTACGCAGTATTTT
clone_size: .; j_call: TRBJ1-5; d_call: .; v_call: TRBV4-1; cdr3_aa: CASSQVAGPGNQPQHF; cdr3_nt: TGCGCCAGCAGCCAAGTTGCAGGGCCCGGCAATCAGCCCCAGCATTTT
clone_size: .; j_call: TRBJ1-6; d_call: .; v_call: TRBV5-5; cdr3_aa: CASSLEASYNSPLHF; cdr3_nt: TGTGCCAGCAGCTTGGAGGCGTCCTATAATTCACCCCTCCACTTT
clone_size: .; j_call: TRBJ1-2; d_call: .; v_call: TRBV29-1; cdr3_aa: CSVEEGKGSNYGYTF; cdr3_nt: TGCAGCGTTGAAGAAGGCAAGGGGAGTAACTATGGCTACACCTTC
clone_size: .; j_call: TRBJ1-6; d_call: .; v_call: TRBV9; cdr3_aa: CASSPDGSSYNSPLHF; cdr3_nt: TGTGCCAGCAGCCCTGACGGGAGCTCCTATAATTCACCCCTCCACTTT
clone_size: .; j_call: TRBJ1-2; d_call: TRBD1; v_call: TRBV5-1; cdr3_aa: CASSLLQGSNGYTF; cdr3_nt: TGCGCCAGCAGCTTATTACAGGGGAGTAATGGCTACACCTTC
clone_size: .; j_call: TRBJ2-1; d_call: .; v_call: TRBV5-1; cdr3_aa: CASTPLGGAYNEQFF; cdr3_nt: TGCGCCAGCACCCCCCTTGGAGGAGCCTACAATGAGCAGTTCTTC
clone_size: .; j_call: TRBJ1-1; d_call: TRBD1; v_call: TRBV7-2; cdr3_aa: CASSLAGQAGYSEAFF; cdr3_nt: TGTGCCAGCAGCTTAGCGGGACAGGCCGGATATTCGGAAGCTTTCTTT
clone_size: .; j_call: TRBJ2-7; d_call: .; v_call: TRBV13; cdr3_aa: CASSLAGVRSEQYF; cdr3_nt: TGTGCCAGCAGCTTAGCCGGGGTTCGGTCCGAGCAGTACTTC
clone_size: .; j_call: TRBJ1-5; d_call: TRBD1; v_call: TRBV30; cdr3_aa: CAWSVQGDQPQHF; cdr3_nt: TGTGCCTGGAGTGTACAGGGGGATCAGCCCCAGCATTTT
clone_size: .; j_call: TRBJ1-2; d_call: TRBD1; v_call: TRBV11-3; cdr3_aa: CASSSQGPRGGYTF; cdr3_nt: TGTGCCAGCAGCTCACAGGGGCCCCGTGGGGGCTACACCTTC
clone_size: .; j_call: TRBJ1-6; d_call: TRBD1; v_call: TRBV6-2/TRBV6-3; cdr3_aa: CASSYSGTANSPLHF; cdr3_nt: TGTGCCAGCAGTTACTCCGGGACAGCAAATTCACCCCTCCACTTT
clone_size: .; j_call: TRBJ1-6; d_call: .; v_call: TRBV28; cdr3_aa: CASSHEPRGSPLHF; cdr3_nt: TGTGCCAGCAGTCATGAGCCGCGAGGGTCCCCCCTCCACTTT
clone_size: .; j_call: TRBJ1-2; d_call: .; v_call: TRBV6-1; cdr3_aa: CASSERVGGYGYTF; cdr3_nt: TGTGCCAGCAGTGAAAGAGTAGGCGGTTATGGCTACACCTTC
clone_size: .; j_call: TRBJ1-2; d_call: .; v_call: TRBV28; cdr3_aa: CASSLNRGLHGYTF; cdr3_nt: TGTGCCAGCAGTTTAAATCGCGGACTGCATGGCTACACCTTC
clone_size: .; j_call: TRBJ2-6; d_call: .; v_call: TRBV13; cdr3_aa: CASSLGGTYSGANVLTF; cdr3_nt: TGTGCCAGCAGCTTAGGGGGGACCTACTCTGGGGCCAACGTCCTGACTTTC
clone_size: .; j_call: TRBJ2-5; d_call: .; v_call: TRBV19; cdr3_aa: CASSGRGVQETQYF; cdr3_nt: TGTGCCAGTAGTGGAAGGGGGGTTCAAGAGACCCAGTACTTC
clone_size: once; j_call: TRBJ2-5; d_call: .; v_call: TRBV5-6; cdr3_aa: CASSLKSPSLAKETQYF; cdr3_nt: TGTGCCAGCAGCTTGAAGTCCCCCTCCCTAGCGAAGGAGACCCAGTACTTC
clone_size: .; j_call: TRBJ1-2; d_call: TRBD1; v_call: TRBV28; cdr3_aa: CASSLSPGQGSGDGYTF; cdr3_nt: TGTGCCAGCAGTTTATCCCCGGGACAGGGATCGGGTGATGGCTACACCTTC
clone_size: .; j_call: TRBJ1-2; d_call: .; v_call: TRBV14; cdr3_aa: CASSIGREANYGYTF; cdr3_nt: TGTGCCAGCAGTATTGGCCGGGAGGCTAACTATGGCTACACCTTC
clone_size: .; j_call: TRBJ2-7; d_call: .; v_call: TRBV10-3; cdr3_aa: CAISESMVLSLTGRRVGEQYF; cdr3_nt: TGTGCCATCAGTGAGTCGATGGTACTTTCCCTGACGGGACGGAGGGTGGGGGAGCAGTACTTC
clone_size: .; j_call: TRBJ2-1; d_call: TRBD1; v_call: TRBV11-2; cdr3_aa: CASKYEGARNEQFF; cdr3_nt: TGTGCCAGCAAGTACGAGGGGGCTCGCAATGAGCAGTTCTTC
clone_size: .; j_call: TRBJ1-1; d_call: TRBD1; v_call: TRBV15; cdr3_aa: CATSRDRTGRTEAFF; cdr3_nt: TGTGCCACCAGCAGAGACAGGACAGGGCGGACTGAAGCTTTCTTT
clone_size: .; j_call: TRBJ1-1; d_call: .; v_call: TRBV6-5; cdr3_aa: CASKRNTEAFF; cdr3_nt: TGTGCCAGCAAACGAAACACTGAAGCTTTCTTT
clone_size: .; j_call: TRBJ2-3; d_call: .; v_call: TRBV5-1; cdr3_aa: CASSLALVTDTQYF; cdr3_nt: TGCGCCAGCAGCTTGGCACTAGTTACAGATACGCAGTATTTT
clone_size: .; j_call: TRBJ1-6; d_call: .; v_call: TRBV6-5; cdr3_aa: CASSYSGRGDSPLHF; cdr3_nt: TGTGCCAGCAGTTACTCCGGCAGGGGTGATTCACCCCTCCACTTT
clone_size: .; j_call: TRBJ1-5; d_call: .; v_call: TRBV28; cdr3_aa: CASSLGRTQLRGWPQHF; cdr3_nt: TGTGCCAGCAGCCTGGGGAGGACTCAACTAAGGGGCTGGCCCCAGCATTTT
clone_size: .; j_call: TRBJ1-2; d_call: .; v_call: TRBV28; cdr3_aa: CASSLSVRGYTF; cdr3_nt: TGTGCCAGCAGTTTATCAGTCAGGGGCTACACCTTC
clone_size: .; j_call: TRBJ2-3; d_call: TRBD2; v_call: TRBV2; cdr3_aa: CASTWLTSGGPSTDTQYF; cdr3_nt: TGTGCCAGCACCTGGTTGACTAGCGGGGGACCCAGCACAGATACGCAGTATTTT
clone_size: .; j_call: TRBJ2-7; d_call: .; v_call: TRBV28; cdr3_aa: CASGGSNYEQYF; cdr3_nt: TGTGCCAGCGGCGGATCCAACTACGAGCAGTACTTC
clone_size: .; j_call: TRBJ2-7; d_call: .; v_call: TRBV11-3; cdr3_aa: CASSLGPVTYEQYF; cdr3_nt: TGTGCCAGCAGCTTAGGTCCAGTTACCTACGAGCAGTACTTC
clone_size: .; j_call: TRBJ1-5; d_call: TRBD1; v_call: TRBV14; cdr3_aa: CASSQNRGEPQHF; cdr3_nt: TGTGCCAGCAGCCAAAACAGGGGAGAGCCCCAGCATTTT
clone_size: .; j_call: TRBJ2-1; d_call: TRBD2; v_call: TRBV10-3; cdr3_aa: CAISKLAGVTNANNEQFF; cdr3_nt: TGTGCCATCAGTAAACTAGCGGGGGTGACAAACGCTAACAATGAGCAGTTCTTC
clone_size: .; j_call: TRBJ2-7; d_call: TRBD1; v_call: TRBV4-3; cdr3_aa: CASSKIDRGKITEQYF; cdr3_nt: TGCGCCAGCAGCAAAATAGACAGGGGAAAGATTACCGAGCAGTACTTC
clone_size: .; j_call: TRBJ2-5; d_call: TRBD1; v_call: TRBV5-4; cdr3_aa: CASSKEDRELKTQYF; cdr3_nt: TGTGCCAGCAGTAAGGAGGACAGGGAGTTAAAGACCCAGTACTTC
clone_size: .; j_call: TRBJ2-7; d_call: .; v_call: TRBV5-1; cdr3_aa: CASSLEGISEQYF; cdr3_nt: TGCGCCAGCAGCTTAGAAGGGATCAGCGAGCAGTACTTC
clone_size: .; j_call: TRBJ1-1; d_call: TRBD1; v_call: TRBV3-1/TRBV3-2; cdr3_aa: CASSPGQGSGAFF; cdr3_nt: TGTGCCAGCAGCCCCGGACAGGGTAGCGGAGCTTTCTTT